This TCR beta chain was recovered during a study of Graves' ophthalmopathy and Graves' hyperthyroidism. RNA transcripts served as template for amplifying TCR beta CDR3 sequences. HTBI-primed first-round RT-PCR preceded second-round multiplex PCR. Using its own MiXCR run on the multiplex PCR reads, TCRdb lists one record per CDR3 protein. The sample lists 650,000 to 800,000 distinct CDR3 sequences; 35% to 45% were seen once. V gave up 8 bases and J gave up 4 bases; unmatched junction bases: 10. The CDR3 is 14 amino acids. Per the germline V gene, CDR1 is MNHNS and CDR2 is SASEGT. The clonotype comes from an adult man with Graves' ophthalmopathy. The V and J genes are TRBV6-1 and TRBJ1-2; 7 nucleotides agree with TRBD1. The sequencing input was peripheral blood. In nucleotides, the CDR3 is TGTGCCAGCTCACCACCCAACAGGGGCTATGGCTACACCTTC. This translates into CASSPPNRGYGYTF.